This TCR beta chain was captured by sequencing in a study of shared clonotypes between healthy human individuals. CDR1 and CDR2 from the germline V gene are SGHNT and YYREEE (reference sequence). V was cut by 2 bases and J by 4 bases, with 10 bases left in between. The CDR3 is 14 residues long. This table comes from immunoSEQ multiplex PCR, and its TCRdb copy is limited to in-frame clones, with some not included. In the table there are 470,000 or so clones, more than 65% of which are singletons. The chain couples TRBV5-4 to TRBJ2-1; D may be TRBD2 (5 bases). Sequencing used PBMCs. The receptor comes from a woman aged 40 to 50 in good health. Some clones in this sample may be carry-over from other donors' samples. The CDR3, as DNA: TGTGCCAGCAGCTTTGTTGGGAGATACAATGAGCAGTTCTTC. This gives the protein CASSFVGRYNEQFF.